These 18 T cell receptor beta chains were all obtained from the same sample, sequenced in a study of blood T cells in healthy people across ages (dated by TCRdb to about 2015). The method was 5' RACE. Sequencing took place on an Illumina HiSeq 2500. A second PCR of 7 to 11 cycles was run with a J-beta primer mix and a sample-barcoded 5' primer. The public reads were run again by TCRdb, first through fastp at Q25 and then through MiXCR, and only productive beta chains were kept. Each CDR3 protein appears once, grouped with its most common genes and DNA. For this sample there are approximately 800,000 distinct CDR3 sequences; around 62% appear just once. The ten largest clonotypes hold about a quarter of the sample. The material sequenced was blood. All receptors come from a man aged 25-45 years in good health.

This clonotype was recorded a few times. The chain is built from TRBV20-1 and TRBJ1-2, with D tentatively TRBD1 (6 bases). Germline V CDR1 and CDR2: DFQATT, SNEGSKA (reference sequence). The CDR3 totals 12 residues. DNA for the CDR3: TGCACCTGGGGCGGGGGCGCCTATGGCTACACCTTC. Protein: CTWGGGAYGYTF.

This rearrangement joins TRBV4-3 to TRBJ2-3; D is ambiguous. Between the trimmed V and J ends, which lost 4 bases and 2 bases, there was a span of 16 bases. The CDR3 runs 16 residues. Per the germline V gene, CDR1 is LGHNA and CDR2 is YSLEER. This CDR3 reads CASSPEEKALTDTQYF. For the CDR3, the DNA is TGCGCCAGCAGCCCAGAAGAGAAGGCACTCACAGATACGCAGTATTTT.

The rearrangement uses TRBV6-5 and TRBJ1-1; D not certain. From germline, CDR1 is MNHEY and CDR2 SVGAGI. This CDR3 region has 12 residues. V was pared by 4 bases and J by 4 bases, with 7 bases between. The CDR3 DNA sequence: TGTGCCAGCAGTTCTCTAGGCACTGAAGCTTTCTTT. This codes for CASSSLGTEAFF.

The genes are TRBV9 and TRBJ2-1; 12 bases are a match to TRBD2. The trim removed 1 base at V and 7 bases at J, leaving 3 bases unmatched. Germline CDR1 and CDR2: SGDLS and YYNGEE. The CDR3 covers 15 residues. The CDR3 bases are TGTGCCAGCAGCGTACTCGGGACTAGCGGGAATGAGCAGTTCTTC. Encoded protein: CASSVLGTSGNEQFF.

In this sample, this clonotype turned up many times. The V gene is TRBV5-1, the J gene TRBJ2-6; 7 bases match TRBD1. This CDR3 contains 16 residues. Trimming at V came to 9 bases and at J to 1 base, leaving 10 bases not matched to a gene. The germline V gene encodes CDR1 SGHRS and CDR2 YFSETQ. CDR3 sequence (DNA): TGCGCCACGTCGACAGGGACCTTGTCTGGGGCCAACGTCCTGACTTTC. Amino acid sequence: CATSTGTLSGANVLTF.

This clonotype was seen a few times. J is TRBJ2-1 and V is TRBV7-2; 12 bases align to TRBD2. Germline V lookup: CDR1 SGHTA, CDR2 FQGNSA. V gave up 7 bases and J gave up 8 bases; unmatched junction bases: 6. CDR3 length: 14 amino acids. The CDR3 nucleotides read TGTGCCAGCATCCCGGGACTAGCGGGCCATGAGCAGTTCTTC. Its protein product is CASIPGLAGHEQFF.

The CDR3 sequence: CSVGDPIEIPTTCNEQFF. The DNA for the CDR3 is TGCAGCGTTGGGGACCCCATAGAGATACCCACGACCTGCAATGAGCAGTTCTTC. This sequence joins TRBV29-1 and TRBJ2-1; perhaps D is TRBD1 or TRBD2 (5 bases each). The CDR3 has 18 residues. Looked up from germline, CDR1 is SQVTM and CDR2 is ANQGSEA. V shed 4 bases and J shed 6 bases, with 28 bases lying between them.

Written as DNA, the CDR3 is TGTGCCAGCACCTACTCTGGGGGGGCAAGCGCTGAAGCTTTCTTT. Amino acid sequence: CASTYSGGASAEAFF. This sequence joins TRBV6-2 or TRBV6-3 and TRBJ1-1, with D tentatively TRBD1 (6 bases). This CDR3 is built from 15 residues. V lost 7 bases and J 6 bases, leaving 21 bases between the germline ends. Germline values: CDR1 MNHEY, CDR2 SVGEGT.

In this sample, this clonotype turned up a few times. The V gene is TRBV12-3 or TRBV12-4, the J gene TRBJ2-7; D may be TRBD1 (6 bases). V was trimmed by 8 bases and J by 5 bases, leaving 19 bases between them. The CDR3 runs to 14 residues. The CDR3 nucleotides are TGTGCCAGCGGTGAGGGCAGGGGAATCCACGAGCAGTACTTC. It specifies CASGEGRGIHEQYF.

This rearrangement joins TRBV2 to TRBJ2-4, with a possible D match to TRBD1 (6 bases). The germline gives CDR1 SNHLY, CDR2 FYNNEI. The CDR3 runs 13 residues. The ends were cut back, 8 bases at V and 13 bases at J, with 21 bases in the middle. The CDR3 DNA reads TGTGCCAGCCGGGACACTCCAGTGGGGGAGCAGTACTTC. Translation gives CASRDTPVGEQYF.

This clonotype was recorded a few times. The chain links TRBV7-9 to TRBJ1-2; 9 bases line up with TRBD1. V lost 5 bases, J lost 2 bases, and 6 bases stayed unmatched. The V gene's germline CDR1 is SEHNR and CDR2 FQNEAQ (reference sequence). The CDR3 covers 15 residues. For the CDR3, the DNA is TGTGCCAGCAGCGCCGCGGGACAGGGAAACTATGGCTACACCTTC. As protein: CASSAAGQGNYGYTF.

The CDR3 protein is CSARDPTGGDETQYF. The CDR3 nucleotides read TGCAGTGCTAGAGATCCCACCGGGGGGGACGAGACCCAGTACTTC. The chain recombines TRBV20-1 with TRBJ2-5; the match to TRBD2 covers 8 bases. V trimming: 0 bases; J trimming: 5 bases; junction bases outside the gene matches: 8. CDR1 is DFQATT, CDR2 SNEGSKA, per germline (reference sequence). The CDR3 extends over 15 amino acids.

Worth noting for this clonotype: This may be a read error, as it is one base from a much larger clone. The rearrangement joins TRBV11-2 to TRBJ2-7; D ambiguous. The CDR3 sequence is 12 residues long. The germline V gene encodes CDR1 SGHAT and CDR2 FQNNGV. V lost 4 bases and J 0 bases, leaving 4 bases between the germline ends. CDR3 sequence reads: CASSSCSYEQYF. CDR3 nucleotide sequence: TGTGCCAGCAGCTCCTGCTCCTACGAGCAGTACTTC.

The chain combines TRBV4-3 with TRBJ2-5; no firm D call. TRBJ2-7 matches the DNA end more closely, so the J call is doubtful. This CDR3 contains 15 residues. Germline V CDR1 and CDR2: LGHNA, YSLEER. The CDR3 loop reads CASSQDHWSTYEQYF. In nucleotides, the CDR3 is TGCGCCAGCAGCCAAGATCACTGGAGCACCTACGAGCAGTACTTC.

The rearrangement joins TRBV12-3 or TRBV12-4 to TRBJ2-7, with 10 bases identical to TRBD1. This CDR3 spans 16 amino acids. J was trimmed by 0 bases and V by 3 bases; bases with no gene match: 5. The CDR3, as DNA: TGTGCCAGCAGTTTGGGAGGGGACAGGGGCTCCTACGAGCAGTACTTC. It is translated as CASSLGGDRGSYEQYF.

The chain recombines TRBV7-2 with TRBJ1-2; 10 bases match TRBD1. CDR3 length: 15 amino acids. The germline gives CDR1 SGHTA, CDR2 FQGNSA. The V and J ends lost 1 base and 7 bases, in that order; junction bases with no gene match: 6. CDR3 residues: CASSLGGTGASGYTF. The CDR3 DNA reads as TGTGCCAGCAGCTTAGGAGGGACAGGGGCGAGTGGCTACACCTTC.

J is TRBJ1-2 and V is TRBV12-3 or TRBV12-4, with 10 positions matching TRBD1. The V gene end was trimmed by 8 bases and the J gene end by 4 bases; junction bases not matched to a gene: 7. This CDR3 is 14 amino acids long. Here the CDR3 reads CASGGQGDSYGYTF. CDR3 sequence (DNA): TGTGCCAGCGGAGGACAGGGGGACTCCTATGGCTACACCTTC.

This clonotype was seen more than once but under ten times. The J gene is TRBJ2-3, the V gene TRBV28, with no clear D. Trimming removed 3 bases at V and 8 bases at J, with 6 bases between. The CDR3 extends over 11 amino acids. Germline assignment: CDR1 MDHEN and CDR2 SYDVKM. CDR3: CASSLVATQYF. The CDR3 DNA reads TGTGCCAGCAGTTTGGTGGCTACGCAGTATTTT.